A selection of T cell receptor beta chains follows, all from one sample in a study of blood T cell repertoires in COVID-19. The assay was immunoSEQ multiplex PCR, and TCRdb's table has in-frame clones only and misses some. This sample has approximately 70,000 clones, with over 80% found just once. Material for sequencing was peripheral blood. The receptor set was obtained from a man aged 80 or over with active or convalescent COVID-19. Both conserved end residues are part of each CDR3. The D gene is left open where the match is weak. A row's size may be missing; if present it is once, few, many or a size class.

J	size	V	D	DNA	CDR3
TRBJ2-2	few	TRBV3-1/TRBV3-2	TRBD2	TGTGCCAGCAGCCGGTCAGCGGGAGTGAACACCGGGGAGCTGTTTTTT	CASSRSAGVNTGELFF
TRBJ2-3	-	TRBV29-1	-	TGCAGCGTTGACCTCAGGGGTTATACGCAGTATTTT	CSVDLRGYTQYF
TRBJ2-1	once	TRBV7-2	-	TGTGCCAGCAGCTTAGTCGGCGGTGCCGTGAATAATGAGCAGTTCTTC	CASSLVGGAVNNEQFF
TRBJ2-7	-	TRBV7-9	-	TGTGCCAGCAGCTCTACCCACGGGGGTTACGAGCAGTACTTC	CASSSTHGGYEQYF
TRBJ1-3	-	TRBV30	-	TGTGCCTGGAGTTTGACAGCCGGAAACACCATATATTTT	CAWSLTAGNTIYF
TRBJ1-5	-	TRBV21-1	-	TGTGCCAGCAGCAAATCAGGGGGCGCAAATCAGCCCCAGCATTTT	CASSKSGGANQPQHF
TRBJ1-2	-	TRBV7-9	TRBD1	TGTGCCAGCAGCACAACAGGGGGCATTCACTATGGCTACACCTTC	CASSTTGGIHYGYTF
TRBJ2-2	-	TRBV6-5	TRBD2	TGTGCCAGCAGGCGGGGGTTCGCCGGGGAGCTGTTTTTT	CASRRGFAGELFF
TRBJ2-7	-	TRBV7-2	TRBD2	TGTGCCAGCAGCCCACCCGGGACTAGCGGCTACGAGCAGTACTTC	CASSPPGTSGYEQYF
TRBJ1-2	few	TRBV28	-	TGTGCCAGCAGTTCCTGGGTCGACCCTTCAGAGGGCTATGGCTACACCTTC	CASSSWVDPSEGYGYTF
TRBJ2-7	-	TRBV2	TRBD1	TGTGCCAGTTCACCGGGACAGGGTCCCTACGAGCAGTACTTC	CASSPGQGPYEQYF
TRBJ2-2	-	TRBV10-2	-	TGCGCCAGCAGTGAACAGAACACCGGGGAGCTGTTTTTT	CASSEQNTGELFF
TRBJ2-1	-	TRBV6-2/TRBV6-3	-	TGTGCCAGCAGTTACCTTAATGAGCAGTTCTTC	CASSYLNEQFF
TRBJ2-7	-	TRBV5-1	TRBD1	TGCGCCAGCAGCTTGGGACAGGGTGTGAGGGAGCAGTACTTC	CASSLGQGVREQYF
TRBJ2-3	once	TRBV29-1	-	TGCAGCGTTGAAGGGTCTAGTTTTACAGATACGCAGTATTTT	CSVEGSSFTDTQYF
TRBJ1-1	-	TRBV10-2	-	TGCGCCAGCAACACAGGGACTGAAGCTTTCTTT	CASNTGTEAFF
TRBJ2-2	-	TRBV6-6	-	TGTGCCAGCAGTTATAGAGCTGCGAACACCGGGGAGCTGTTTTTT	CASSYRAANTGELFF
TRBJ1-5	once	TRBV10-3	-	TGTGCCATCAGTGAGTCGGAGAGGGGGGGCACTCAACAGCCCCAGCATTTT	CAISESERGGTQQPQHF
TRBJ1-2	-	TRBV2	TRBD1	TGTGCCAGCAGTTACGGCCAGGGGGGCGGCTACACCTTC	CASSYGQGGGYTF
TRBJ2-2	few	TRBV10-2	-	TGCGCCAGCAGTGGGGGCAACACCGGGGAGCTGTTTTTT	CASSGGNTGELFF
TRBJ2-5	-	TRBV7-9	TRBD2	TGTGCCAGCAGCTTAGGGGGACTAGCGGGACAAGAGACCCAGTACTTC	CASSLGGLAGQETQYF
TRBJ1-6	few	TRBV28	TRBD1	TGTGCCAGCAGTGAAACCGGGACAGGGTATCGGTCCCTCCACTTT	CASSETGTGYRSLHF
TRBJ2-1	-	TRBV27	-	TGTGCCAGCAGTTCCACCCAGGGGAGGGCTGGCTACAATGAGCAGTTCTTC	CASSSTQGRAGYNEQFF
TRBJ2-3	-	TRBV18	-	TGTGCCAGCTCACCATTTGACTCCGAATACACAGATACGCAGTATTTT	CASSPFDSEYTDTQYF
TRBJ2-2	-	TRBV3-1/TRBV3-2	TRBD2	TGTGCCAGCAGCCAGACTAGCGGGAGGGCTAGCGGGGAGCTGTTTTTT	CASSQTSGRASGELFF
TRBJ2-1	-	TRBV7-2	-	TGTGCCAGCAGCTCAGGTAGCTCCTACAATGAGCAGTTCTTC	CASSSGSSYNEQFF
TRBJ2-5	few	TRBV30	-	TGTGCCTGGAGTGTGAAGGGGGGGCTTGGAGAGACCCAGTACTTC	CAWSVKGGLGETQYF
TRBJ2-3	-	TRBV5-1	-	TGCGCCAGCAGCCACAGCCTCACCTCTAGCACAGATACGCAGTATTTT	CASSHSLTSSTDTQYF
TRBJ2-2	-	TRBV19	TRBD1	TGTGCCAGTAGACCGGGACAGGTTACCACCGGGGAGCTGTTTTTT	CASRPGQVTTGELFF
TRBJ2-1	-	TRBV7-9	-	TGTGCCAGCAGCTTGGGTGCAGGCCCTAACGCGCAGTTCTTC	CASSLGAGPNAQFF
TRBJ1-1	-	TRBV19	TRBD1	TGTGCCAGTAGTATTAATACAGGGGGTAGCACTGAAGCTTTCTTT	CASSINTGGSTEAFF
TRBJ1-5	-	TRBV28	TRBD1	TGTGCCAGCAGTTTATCGGGACAGGGGGCGTTTGGTCAGCCCCAGCATTTT	CASSLSGQGAFGQPQHF
TRBJ1-2	few	TRBV18	-	TGTGCCAGCTCACTCCGTGGGAGTTTGAGCTATGGCTACACCTTC	CASSLRGSLSYGYTF
TRBJ2-2	-	TRBV28	-	TGTGCCACACAGGGTTCTAACACCGGGGAGCTGTTTTTT	CATQGSNTGELFF
TRBJ1-1	-	TRBV5-5	-	TGTGCCAGCAGCTTGGGGTCCAGGCTTCACTTTCCGGCTTTCTTT	CASSLGSRLHFPAFF
TRBJ1-4	-	TRBV6-5	TRBD1	TGTGCCAGCAGTTCCGGACAGGCAACTAATGAAAAACTGTTTTTT	CASSSGQATNEKLFF